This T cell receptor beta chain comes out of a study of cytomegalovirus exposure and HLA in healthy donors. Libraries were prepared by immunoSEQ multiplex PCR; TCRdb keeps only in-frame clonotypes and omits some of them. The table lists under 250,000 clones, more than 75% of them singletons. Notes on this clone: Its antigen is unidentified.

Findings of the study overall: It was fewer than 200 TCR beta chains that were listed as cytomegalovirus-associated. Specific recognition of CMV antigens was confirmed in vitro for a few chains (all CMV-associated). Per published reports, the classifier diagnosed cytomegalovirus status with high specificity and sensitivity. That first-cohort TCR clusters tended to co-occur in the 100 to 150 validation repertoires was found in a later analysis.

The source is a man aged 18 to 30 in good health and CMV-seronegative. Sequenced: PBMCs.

CDR3 protein: CAISGSKAGGLYTQYF. The CDR3 nucleotides read TGTGCCATCAGTGGATCTAAAGCGGGGGGGTTGTATACGCAGTATTTT. This chain joins TRBV10-3 and TRBJ2-3; TRBD2 aligns across 10 bases. The CDR3 covers 16 residues. Germline V gene sequence: CDR1 ENHRY, CDR2 SYGVKD. J lost 7 bases, V lost 4 bases, and 11 bases had no gene match.